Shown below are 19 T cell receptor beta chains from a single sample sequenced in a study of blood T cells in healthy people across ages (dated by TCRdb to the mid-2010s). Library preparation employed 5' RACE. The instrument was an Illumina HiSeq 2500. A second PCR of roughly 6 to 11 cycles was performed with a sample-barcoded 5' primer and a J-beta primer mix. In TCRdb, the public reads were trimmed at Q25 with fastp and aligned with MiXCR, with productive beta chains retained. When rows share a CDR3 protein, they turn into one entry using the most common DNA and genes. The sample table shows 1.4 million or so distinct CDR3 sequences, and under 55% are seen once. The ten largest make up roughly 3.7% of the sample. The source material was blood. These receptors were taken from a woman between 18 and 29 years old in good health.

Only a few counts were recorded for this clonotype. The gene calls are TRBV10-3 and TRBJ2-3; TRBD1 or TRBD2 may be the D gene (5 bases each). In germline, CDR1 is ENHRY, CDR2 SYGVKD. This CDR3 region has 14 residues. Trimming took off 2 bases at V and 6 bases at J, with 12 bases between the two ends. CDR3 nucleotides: TGTGCCATCAGTGAGGAACGGGGCAGGGATACGCAGTATTTT. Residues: CAISEERGRDTQYF.

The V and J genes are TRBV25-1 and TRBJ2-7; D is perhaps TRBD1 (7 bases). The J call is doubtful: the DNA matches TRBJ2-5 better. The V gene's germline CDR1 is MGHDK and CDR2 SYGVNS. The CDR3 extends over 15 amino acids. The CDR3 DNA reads TGTGCCAGCAGTGAGAAGGCAGGGGGAGGTGTGACCCAGTACTTC. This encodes CASSEKAGGGVTQYF.

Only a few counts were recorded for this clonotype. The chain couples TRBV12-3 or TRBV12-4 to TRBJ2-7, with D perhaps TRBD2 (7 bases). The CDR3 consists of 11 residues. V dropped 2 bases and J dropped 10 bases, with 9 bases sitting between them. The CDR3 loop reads CASSLRGGQYF. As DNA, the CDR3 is TGTGCCAGCAGTTTAAGGGGGGGCCAGTACTTC.

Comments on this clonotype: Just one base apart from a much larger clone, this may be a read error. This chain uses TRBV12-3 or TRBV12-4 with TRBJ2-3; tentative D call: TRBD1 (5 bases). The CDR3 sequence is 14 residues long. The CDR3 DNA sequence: TGTGCCGGCAGCCCCCGACAGAGCACAGATACGCAGTATTTT. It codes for CAGSPRQSTDTQYF.

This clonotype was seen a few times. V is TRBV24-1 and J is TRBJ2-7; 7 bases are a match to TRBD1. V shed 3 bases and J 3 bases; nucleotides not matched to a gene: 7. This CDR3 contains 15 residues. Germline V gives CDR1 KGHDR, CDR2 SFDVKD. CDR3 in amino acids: CATSDTRQGSYEQYF. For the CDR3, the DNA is TGTGCCACCAGTGATACCCGACAGGGTAGCTACGAGCAGTACTTC.

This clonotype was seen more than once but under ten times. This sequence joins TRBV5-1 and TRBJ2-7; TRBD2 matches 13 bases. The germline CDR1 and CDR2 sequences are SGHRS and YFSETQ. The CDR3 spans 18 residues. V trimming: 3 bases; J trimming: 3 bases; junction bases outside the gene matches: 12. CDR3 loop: CASSSITMRTSGSYEQYF. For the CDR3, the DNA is TGCGCCAGCAGCTCAATAACGATGAGGACTAGCGGGAGCTACGAGCAGTACTTC.

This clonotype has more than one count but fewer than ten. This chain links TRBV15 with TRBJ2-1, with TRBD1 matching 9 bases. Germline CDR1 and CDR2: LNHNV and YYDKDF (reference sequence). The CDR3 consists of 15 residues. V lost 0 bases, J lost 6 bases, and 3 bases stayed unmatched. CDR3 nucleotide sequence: TGTGCCACCAGCAGAGAAACAGGGGGCTTCAATGAGCAGTTCTTC. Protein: CATSRETGGFNEQFF. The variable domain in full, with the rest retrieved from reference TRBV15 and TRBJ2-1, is DAMVIQNPRYQVTQFGKPVTLSCSQTLNHNVMYWYQQKSSQAPKLLFHYYDKDFNNEADTPDNFQSRRPNTSFCFLDIRSPGLGDTAMYLCATSRETGGFNEQFFGPGTRLTVL.

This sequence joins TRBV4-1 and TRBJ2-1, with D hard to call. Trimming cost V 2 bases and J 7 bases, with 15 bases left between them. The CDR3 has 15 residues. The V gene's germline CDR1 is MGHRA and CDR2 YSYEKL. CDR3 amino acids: CASSQIWNSPNEQFF. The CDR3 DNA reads TGCGCCAGCAGCCAAATCTGGAACTCTCCAAATGAGCAGTTCTTC.

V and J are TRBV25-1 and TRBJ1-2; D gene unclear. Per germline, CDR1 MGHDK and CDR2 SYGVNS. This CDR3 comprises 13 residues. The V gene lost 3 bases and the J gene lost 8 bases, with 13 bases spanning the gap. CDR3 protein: CASSDPPVEGYTF. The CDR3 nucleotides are TGTGCCAGCAGTGATCCTCCTGTCGAGGGCTACACCTTC.

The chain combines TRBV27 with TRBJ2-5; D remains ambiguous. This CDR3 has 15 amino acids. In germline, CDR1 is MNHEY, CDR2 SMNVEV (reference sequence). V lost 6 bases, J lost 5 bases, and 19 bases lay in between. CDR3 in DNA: TGTGCCAGCAGCTTTAACCCAGTTCGGTGGGAGACCCAGTACTTC. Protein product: CASSFNPVRWETQYF.

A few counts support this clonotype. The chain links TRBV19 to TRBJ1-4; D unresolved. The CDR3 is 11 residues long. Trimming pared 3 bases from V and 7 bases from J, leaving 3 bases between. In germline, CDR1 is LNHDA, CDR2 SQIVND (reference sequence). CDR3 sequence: CASSIGEKLFF. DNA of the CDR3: TGTGCCAGTAGTATTGGTGAAAAACTGTTTTTT.

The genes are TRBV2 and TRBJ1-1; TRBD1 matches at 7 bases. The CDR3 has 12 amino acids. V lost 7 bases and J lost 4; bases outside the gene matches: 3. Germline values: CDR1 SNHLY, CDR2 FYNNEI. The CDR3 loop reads CASKGTATEAFF. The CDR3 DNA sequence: TGTGCCAGCAAGGGGACAGCCACTGAAGCTTTCTTT.

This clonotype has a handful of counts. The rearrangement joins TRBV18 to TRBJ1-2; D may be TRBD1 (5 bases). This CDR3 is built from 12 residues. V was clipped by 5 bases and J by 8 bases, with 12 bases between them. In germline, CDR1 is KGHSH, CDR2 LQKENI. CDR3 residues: CASSTGTAGYTF. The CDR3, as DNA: TGTGCCAGCTCAACCGGGACTGCCGGCTACACCTTC.

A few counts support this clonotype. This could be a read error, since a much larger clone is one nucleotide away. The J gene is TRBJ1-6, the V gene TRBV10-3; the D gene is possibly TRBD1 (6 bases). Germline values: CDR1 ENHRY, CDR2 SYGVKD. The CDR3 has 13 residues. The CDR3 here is CAIKQGSNSPPHF. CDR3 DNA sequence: TGTGCCATCAAACAGGGAAGTAATTCACCCCCCCACTTT.

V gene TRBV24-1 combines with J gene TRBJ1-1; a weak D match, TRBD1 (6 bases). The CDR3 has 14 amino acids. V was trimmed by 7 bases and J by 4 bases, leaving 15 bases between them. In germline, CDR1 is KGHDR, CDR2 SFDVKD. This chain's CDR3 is CATRPRGGVTEAFF. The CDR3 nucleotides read TGTGCCACCAGACCAAGGGGGGGTGTCACTGAAGCTTTCTTT.

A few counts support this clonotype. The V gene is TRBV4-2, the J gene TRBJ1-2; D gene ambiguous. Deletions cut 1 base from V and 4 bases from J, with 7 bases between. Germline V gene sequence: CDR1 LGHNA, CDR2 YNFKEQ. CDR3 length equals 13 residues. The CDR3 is CASSQGRFYGYTF. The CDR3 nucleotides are TGTGCCAGCAGCCAAGGAAGATTCTATGGCTACACCTTC.

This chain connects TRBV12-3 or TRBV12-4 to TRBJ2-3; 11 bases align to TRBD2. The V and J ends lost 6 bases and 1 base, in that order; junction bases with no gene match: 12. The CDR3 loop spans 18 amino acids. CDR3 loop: CASSALAGAVLGTDTQYF. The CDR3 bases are TGTGCCAGCAGCGCACTAGCGGGGGCCGTTTTGGGCACAGATACGCAGTATTTT.

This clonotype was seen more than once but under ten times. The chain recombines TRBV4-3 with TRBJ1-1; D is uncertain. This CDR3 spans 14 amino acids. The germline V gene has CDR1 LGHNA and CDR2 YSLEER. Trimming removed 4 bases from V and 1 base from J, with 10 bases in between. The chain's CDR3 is CASSPDYQNTEAFF. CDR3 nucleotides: TGCGCCAGCAGCCCGGACTATCAGAACACTGAAGCTTTCTTT.

The CDR3 DNA is TGTGCCAGCAGTTACCCCTGGGGTGAGCAGTTCTTC. Its translation is CASSYPWGEQFF. The chain joins TRBV6-2 or TRBV6-3 to TRBJ2-1; D gene uncertain. The CDR3 runs 12 residues. The V end lost 2 bases, the J end lost 9 bases, and 8 bases lay between the germline ends. Germline loops: CDR1 MNHEY, CDR2 SVGEGT.